This TCR beta chain was sequenced during a study of T cells in Graves' hyperthyroidism and ophthalmopathy. This CDR3 contains 14 residues. Germline loops: CDR1 MNHEY, CDR2 SVGEGT. V lost 7 bases to trimming and J lost 7 bases, with 17 bases between them. Amplification targeted TCR beta CDR3 regions from RNA transcripts. HTBI primers were used for first-round RT-PCR of the TCR CDR3. Each CDR3 protein gets one entry after TCRdb re-called the multiplex PCR reads with MiXCR. This table has some 550,000 distinct CDR3 sequences, about a fifth appearing once. This clonotype was counted ten times or more. V usage is TRBV6-2 or TRBV6-3 and J usage is TRBJ1-5; maybe TRBD1 (6 bases). The TCR was taken from a man younger than 30 with Graves' hyperthyroidism. The sequenced sample was blood. The CDR3: CASNGRTVQQPQHF. The CDR3 DNA sequence: TGTGCCAGCAATGGAAGGACAGTCCAACAGCCCCAGCATTTT.